The clone carrying this T cell receptor (beta chain) was counted many times. Its target is not known. Molecular barcoding with unique molecular identifiers was used for the TCRbeta library. TCRdb independently ran MiXCR on the PCR reads; one entry per CDR3 protein. The sample carries approximately 650,000 distinct CDR3 sequences, around 13% recorded once. The data belong to a study of T-cell reconstitution after alpha-beta-depleted transplantation in children. Study-level findings and limits: The origin of high day-60 TCRbeta diversity in some patients lay in surviving recipient T cells and thymic progenitors. Reportedly, roughly two months post-transplant, alpha-beta T cells arose from several hundred expanded graft clones.

Germline V CDR1 and CDR2: MNHNS, SASEGT. J was trimmed by 3 bases and V by 4 bases; bases with no gene match: 5. The CDR3 contains 15 residues. The sequence derives from a girl aged 2-10 years with congenital amegakaryocytic thrombocytopenia, due to receive a stem cell transplant. The sample in question was PBMCs, obtained before TCRalphabeta/CD19-depleted stem cell transplant. The chain uses TRBV6-1 and TRBJ1-5; 8 bases agree with TRBD1. CDR3 sequence reads: CASSAGGGTNQPQHF. The CDR3 DNA sequence: TGTGCCAGCAGTGCAGGGGGCGGAACCAATCAGCCCCAGCATTTT.